Below, 29 T cell receptor beta chains from the same sample are listed, as sequenced in a study of regulatory T cells in long-lasting Graves disease (dated by TCRdb to the early 2020s). This specimen's time point label, per the study, means: newly diagnosed GD, antithyroid drugs for less than 3 months. For both TCR sequencing and RNA sequencing, RNA was extracted from PBMCs in TRIzol. The method was multiplex PCR. Sequenced using an Illumina HiSeq 4000. To build TCR beta libraries, CDR3 regions were amplified by Arm-PCR using iRepertoire HTBI primers. TCRdb passed the public sequencing reads through fastp at Q25 and MiXCR, retaining productive beta sequences. Here each entry gathers all rows of one CDR3 protein and keeps the most common genes and DNA. This sample comprises 380,000 or so distinct CDR3 sequences, around 16% of them detected only once. The ten largest account for around 20% of the sample.

This same sample was also taken into another study, of T cells in Graves' hyperthyroidism and ophthalmopathy.

This specimen consisted of peripheral blood mononuclear cells (PBMCs), obtained at new diagnosis, from a patient treated with antithyroid drugs. The receptors derive from a woman younger than 30 with Graves disease. Donor details come from another sample of the same person, matched by shared clones.

This clonotype came up many times. The chain is built from TRBV3-1 and TRBJ1-5; D gene ambiguous. CDR1 is LGHDT, CDR2 YNNKEL, per germline (reference sequence). This CDR3 region has 14 residues. The ends were cut back, 5 bases at V and 3 bases at J, with 11 bases in the middle. In DNA form, the CDR3 reads TGTGCCAGCAGCTCTCAGGACCTCAATCAGCCCCAGCATTTT. Encoded protein: CASSSQDLNQPQHF.

The DNA of the CDR3 is TGTGCCAGCAGCTTCAGACAGGGGCCCCCCTACGAGCAGTACTTC. Protein product: CASSFRQGPPYEQYF. This rearrangement joins TRBV5-5 to TRBJ2-7; 8 bases are shared with TRBD1. The germline gives CDR1 SGHKS, CDR2 YYEKEE (reference sequence). The CDR3 has 15 residues. Losses at the gene ends were 2 bases for V and 2 bases for J; bases not matched to a gene: 6.

This clonotype was recorded many times. The V gene is TRBV18, the J gene TRBJ2-7, with D maybe TRBD1 (6 bases). Per the germline V gene, CDR1 is KGHSH and CDR2 is LQKENI. The CDR3 covers 15 residues. Trimming left V 1 base short and J 2 bases short, with 12 bases between. The CDR3 sequence is CASSPLGDTTYEQYF. The CDR3 DNA follows: TGTGCCAGCTCACCACTTGGGGACACCACCTACGAGCAGTACTTC.

The chain employs TRBV12-3 or TRBV12-4 and TRBJ1-4, with D unresolved. V was trimmed by 5 bases and J by 10 bases, leaving 20 bases between them. The CDR3 is made up of 15 amino acids. CDR3 DNA: TGTGCCAGCAGTCCCCCGCGACTGGGTGGGAGAAAACTGTTTTTT. Its translation is CASSPPRLGGRKLFF.

In the case of this clonotype: The conserved final phenylalanine or tryptophan is absent from the CDR3, which likely points to a read error. The CDR3 sequence is CASRQGVGTQYL. CDR3 bases: TGCGCCAGCAGACAAGGGGTTGGGACCCAGTACTTA. This chain uses TRBV5-1 with TRBJ2-5; D perhaps matches TRBD1 (5 bases). Germline-derived CDR1 and CDR2 are SGHRS and YFSETQ. Trimming removed 5 bases from V and 7 bases from J, with 12 bases in between. There are 12 residues in the CDR3.

The CDR3 reads CSARVSGGFEVTGELFF. The CDR3 nucleotides are TGCAGTGCTAGGGTCTCAGGGGGATTCGAAGTCACCGGGGAGCTGTTTTTT. The genes are TRBV20-1 and TRBJ2-2; 7 nucleotides line up with TRBD1. From germline, CDR1 is DFQATT and CDR2 SNEGSKA (reference sequence). With V trimmed by 3 bases and J by 4 bases, 14 bases remained unmatched. The CDR3 has 17 residues.

This clonotype was seen at least ten times. J is TRBJ2-4 and V is TRBV5-1; possibly TRBD2 for D (5 bases). V dropped 4 bases and J dropped 1 base, with 15 bases sitting between them. Per the germline V gene, CDR1 is SGHRS and CDR2 is YFSETQ. There are 16 residues in the CDR3. The CDR3 coding sequence is TGCGCCAGCAGCACTCCTAAACTAGGGGCCAAAAACATTCAGTACTTC. It translates to CASSTPKLGAKNIQYF.

Ten or more counts support this clonotype. This chain connects TRBV7-2 to TRBJ2-5; 9 nucleotides agree with TRBD2. V was pared by 0 bases and J by 5 bases, with 10 bases of the junction left unmatched. CDR3 length: 17 amino acids. CDR1 SGHTA and CDR2 FQGNSA come from the germline V gene. Here the CDR3 reads CASSLAPSGGNLETQYF. The CDR3 DNA follows: TGTGCCAGCAGCTTAGCACCCAGCGGGGGGAACTTGGAGACCCAGTACTTC.

This chain joins TRBV3-1 and TRBJ2-1; TRBD2 is a possible D gene (6 bases). The V and J ends lost 2 bases and 7 bases respectively, with 15 bases between them. CDR1 and CDR2 from the germline V gene are LGHDT and YNNKEL (reference sequence). CDR3 length: 15 amino acids. The CDR3 spells CASSQPGRGKNEQFF. The CDR3 bases are TGTGCCAGCAGCCAACCGGGGCGGGGAAAAAATGAGCAGTTCTTC.

This clonotype has at least ten counts. The J gene is TRBJ2-7, the V gene TRBV6-1; D might be TRBD1 or TRBD2, each matching 6 bases. The CDR3 is 14 residues long. CDR1 is MNHNS, CDR2 SASEGT, per germline. Deletions cut 3 bases from V and 5 bases from J, with 14 bases between. The CDR3 DNA is TGTGCCAGCAGTGACGGCAGGGGAGGCGACGAGCAGTACTTC. Translating it yields CASSDGRGGDEQYF.

This clonotype was seen ten or more times. The gene calls are TRBV9 and TRBJ2-1; 8 bases are shared with TRBD2. This CDR3 is 16 amino acids long. Germline V gene lookup returns CDR1 SGDLS and CDR2 YYNGEE. The J segment lost 1 base and the V segment lost 2 bases, leaving 5 bases of the junction unmatched. The CDR3 DNA reads as TGTGCCAGCAGCGTCAGCGGGAGCCCTTCCTACAATGAGCAGTTCTTC. Encoded protein: CASSVSGSPSYNEQFF.

This clonotype was counted a few times. The chain couples TRBV6-5 to TRBJ2-1; no definite D call. V lost 4 bases and J lost 5, with 9 bases in between. The germline CDR1 and CDR2 sequences are MNHEY and SVGAGI. The CDR3 is 13 amino acids. CDR3 protein: CASSFPRNNEQFF. CDR3 nucleotide sequence: TGTGCCAGCAGTTTTCCGAGGAACAATGAGCAGTTCTTC.

The table lists this clonotype with many counts. The chain carries TRBV5-1 and TRBJ2-7; 9 nucleotides line up with TRBD2. Trimming at V came to 5 bases and at J to 5 bases, leaving 11 bases not matched to a gene. CDR1 is SGHRS, CDR2 YFSETQ, per germline. The CDR3 is made up of 15 amino acids. Written as DNA, the CDR3 is TGCGCCAGCAGAAGCGGGGCTCTAGCGGGGAACGAGCAGTACTTC. It yields the protein CASRSGALAGNEQYF.

This clonotype was counted a few times. V usage is TRBV25-1 and J usage is TRBJ2-3, with 7 bases aligning to TRBD1. Germline values: CDR1 MGHDK, CDR2 SYGVNS. J lost 5 bases, V lost 3 bases, and 20 bases had no gene match. The CDR3 runs to 19 residues. CDR3 region: CASSESPGPGTEKLDTQYF. CDR3 nucleotides: TGTGCCAGCAGTGAGTCCCCGGGCCCCGGGACAGAAAAACTAGATACGCAGTATTTT.

This clonotype has a handful of counts. The gene calls are TRBV6-2 or TRBV6-3 and TRBJ2-1; 15 nucleotides line up with TRBD2. With 2 bases clipped from V and 10 bases from J, the junction kept 6 bases outside the gene matches. This CDR3 region has 16 residues. From germline, CDR1 is MNHEY and CDR2 SVGEGT. DNA of the CDR3: TGTGCCAGCAGTTACCTGGGGACTAGCGGGGGGATCGAGCAGTTCTTC. As protein: CASSYLGTSGGIEQFF.

Points on this clonotype: A much larger clone differs from this one at a single base, so this may be a read error. V is TRBV30 and J is TRBJ2-5; 12 bases align to TRBD2. The CDR3 extends over 16 amino acids. Germline CDR1 GTSNPN, CDR2 SVGIG (reference sequence). With 3 bases clipped from V and 9 bases from J, the junction kept 14 bases outside the gene matches. This CDR3 is CAWSHVGLAGPLAQYF. The CDR3, as DNA: TGTGCCTGGAGCCACGTAGGACTAGCGGGGCCCCTGGCCCAGTACTTC.

This clonotype was recorded at least ten times. V and J are TRBV7-8 and TRBJ2-5, with 11 bases aligning to TRBD2. The length of the CDR3 is 17 residues. Per germline, CDR1 SGHVS and CDR2 FQNEAQ. V lost 7 bases and J lost 5; bases outside the gene matches: 15. In DNA, the CDR3 is TGTGCCAGCATTCTTACCCGGCTAGCGGGGGGAAGGGAGACCCAGTACTTC. Its translation is CASILTRLAGGRETQYF.

This clonotype was seen repeatedly, ten times or more. The rearrangement joins TRBV28 to TRBJ1-5; D is uncertain. Germline-derived CDR1 and CDR2 are MDHEN and SYDVKM. The CDR3 covers 14 residues. Trimming left V 3 bases short and J 4 bases short, with 10 bases between. DNA for the CDR3: TGTGCCAGCAGTTTCGAGGACCTGAATCAGCCCCAGCATTTT. Translated, it gives CASSFEDLNQPQHF.

This clonotype was detected once. This may arise from a read error, as a much more abundant clone is one base away. The V and J genes are TRBV20-1 and TRBJ1-5, with no clear D. In germline, CDR1 is DFQATT, CDR2 SNEGSKA (reference sequence). The CDR3 is 14 residues long. The CDR3 nucleotides read TGCAGTGCTAGAGATTCCGACCCAAATCAGCCCCTGCATTTT. It specifies CSARDSDPNQPLHF.

At least ten counts were recorded for this clonotype. The chain uses TRBV5-6 and TRBJ2-7; no clear D gene. Germline lookup yields CDR1 SGHDT and CDR2 YYEEEE. V lost 2 bases and J 0 bases, leaving 9 bases between the germline ends. The CDR3 runs to 14 residues. The DNA of the CDR3 is TGTGCCAGCAGCTTAGAGGCTAGCTCCTACGAGCAGTACTTC. This translates into CASSLEASSYEQYF.

This clonotype was found once. A much larger clone differs by one base, so this may be a read error. The chain has TRBV5-1 and TRBJ2-5; maybe TRBD2 (6 bases). Per germline, CDR1 SGHRS and CDR2 YFSETQ. The CDR3 is made up of 14 amino acids. The CDR3, as DNA: TGCGTCAGCAGCTTGGCGGGAAGCCAAGAGACCCAGTACTTC. Translating gives CVSSLAGSQETQYF.

This clonotype was counted many times. This chain joins TRBV2 and TRBJ1-2; D is uncertain. CDR3 length: 13 amino acids. V dropped 3 bases and J dropped 8 bases, with 13 bases sitting between them. CDR1 is SNHLY and CDR2 is FYNNEI in the germline V gene. The CDR3 protein is CASSEVGRDGYTF. The CDR3 DNA sequence: TGTGCCAGCAGTGAGGTTGGAAGAGACGGCTACACCTTC.

This clonotype was found a few times. Germline is not matched at one junction end, which may reflect a read error. The rearrangement links TRBV20-1 to TRBJ2-7; maybe TRBD1 (6 bases). The germline CDR1 and CDR2 sequences are DFQATT and SNEGSKA (reference sequence). The CDR3 runs to 15 residues. The CDR3 region has the DNA TGCAGTGCTGGAGAGATAGGACAGAACTCCTACGAGCAGTACTTC. Its translation: CSAGEIGQNSYEQYF.

This clonotype was observed at least ten times. This rearrangement joins TRBV13 to TRBJ2-7; 7 bases are a match to TRBD2. This CDR3 region has 15 residues. Germline CDR1 and CDR2: PRHDT and FYEKMQ (reference sequence). V was clipped by 5 bases and J by 0 bases; unmatched bases: 7. The CDR3 reads CASSGWRGSSYEQYF. Written as DNA, the CDR3 is TGTGCCAGCAGCGGCTGGCGGGGGAGCTCCTACGAGCAGTACTTC.

In nucleotides, the CDR3 is TGTGCCAGCAGCCCCGGGACAGCGCATGAGCAGTTCTTC. It translates to CASSPGTAHEQFF. The chain employs TRBV7-3 and TRBJ2-1, with 7 bases identical to TRBD1. Losses at the gene ends were 5 bases for V and 8 bases for J; bases not matched to a gene: 6. Per the germline V gene, CDR1 is SGHTA and CDR2 is FQGTGA. The CDR3 runs to 13 residues.

This clonotype was recorded many times. V and J are TRBV7-9 and TRBJ2-5; D unclear. V was clipped by 5 bases and J by 2 bases, with 9 bases between them. The germline gives CDR1 SEHNR, CDR2 FQNEAQ (reference sequence). CDR3 length: 13 residues. The CDR3 sequence is CASSMRRQETQYF. The CDR3 DNA is TGTGCCAGCAGCATGAGACGGCAAGAGACCCAGTACTTC.

This clonotype turned up a few times. Here the CDR3 DNA reads TGTGCCAGCAGTTTCCGGGTGCAGCCCCAGCATTTT. Encoded protein: CASSFRVQPQHF. This chain links TRBV12-3 or TRBV12-4 with TRBJ1-5; D is unclear. V shed 3 bases and J shed 7 bases, with 7 bases lying between them. This CDR3 has 12 residues.

This clonotype was seen ten or more times. This rearrangement joins TRBV5-1 to TRBJ1-1, with D unclear. The length of the CDR3 is 15 residues. Germline assignment: CDR1 SGHRS and CDR2 YFSETQ. With 0 bases removed from V and 1 base from J, the gap between germline ends came to 10 bases. CDR3 protein: CASSLAGGENTEAFF. CDR3 bases: TGCGCCAGCAGCTTGGCTGGCGGAGAGAACACTGAAGCTTTCTTT.

This clonotype came up many times. The V call is TRBV28, the J call TRBJ1-5, with D maybe TRBD1 (6 bases). CDR3 length: 17 amino acids. The V end lost 5 bases, the J end lost 1 base, and 18 bases lay between the germline ends. Germline CDR1 is MDHEN and CDR2 is SYDVKM. CDR3 region: CASSDLTGFGSNQPQHF. The CDR3, as DNA: TGTGCCAGCAGTGACTTAACAGGGTTCGGGAGCAATCAGCCCCAGCATTTT. Using reference TRBV28 and TRBJ1-5 for the parts outside the CDR3, the full variable domain is DVKVTQSSRYLVKRTGEKVFLECVQDMDHENMFWYRQDPGLGLRLIYFSYDVKMKEKGDIPEGYSVSREKKERFSLILESASTNQTSMYLCASSDLTGFGSNQPQHFGDGTRLSIL.